This TCR beta chain came from a study of CXCR3-negative and CXCR3-positive naive CD8 T cells. The CDR3 has 14 residues. The germline V gene has CDR1 MDHEN and CDR2 SYDVKM. UMI labels and 5' RACE were used to prepare the TRB cDNA libraries. For each CDR3 protein, TCRdb gives one entry from its re-call of the 5' RACE reads, without DNA. The sample holds 75,000 to 100,000 distinct CDR3 sequences. Sequencing was carried out using naive CXCR3- CD8+ T cells from blood. Subset given: CD45RO-CCR7+CD27+CD95- naive CD8+ T cells lacking CXCR3 (TNR3-). The origin of this receptor is a human donor in good health. Some clones in this sample may be carry-over from other donors' samples. The rearrangement uses TRBV28 and TRBJ2-5; TCRdb proposes TRBD2, but this gene call is untestable without DNA. The CDR3 here is CASSVAGGQETQYF.